A single sample is the source of the 4 T cell receptor beta chains below, sequenced in a study of blood T cell repertoires in COVID-19. Libraries were prepared by immunoSEQ multiplex PCR; TCRdb keeps only in-frame clonotypes and omits some of them. The sample gives more than 120,000 clones, roughly 85% of which show up once; around 2.5% is in the top ten. Sequenced material: peripheral blood. The receptor set was obtained from a human donor with acute or convalescent COVID-19. The donor label of this sample is uncertain.

This chain links TRBV24-1 with TRBJ2-1; TRBD2 might be the D (5 bases). Germline assignment: CDR1 KGHDR and CDR2 SFDVKD. V gave up 7 bases and J gave up 2 bases, with 11 bases separating them. The CDR3 sequence is 14 residues long. CDR3: CATSSGGTYNEQFF. The CDR3 coding sequence is TGTGCCACCAGCTCCGGAGGCACCTACAATGAGCAGTTCTTC.

The chain employs TRBV5-6 and TRBJ2-7; TRBD1 agrees at 8 bases. In germline, CDR1 is SGHDT, CDR2 YYEEEE. The V gene end was trimmed by 4 bases and the J gene end by 11 bases; junction bases not matched to a gene: 8. CDR3 size: 12 residues. CDR3 bases: TGTGCCAGCAGCCCCCGACAGGGGAGAAAGTACGTC. Amino acid sequence: CASSPRQGRKYV.

This chain uses TRBV3-1 (or the pseudogene TRBV3-2) with TRBJ1-1; a possible D gene is TRBD1 (5 bases). The CDR3 covers 13 residues. The V end was cut by 0 bases, the J end by 8 bases, with 10 bases between. Germline CDR1 is LGHDT and CDR2 is YNNKEL (reference sequence). Here the CDR3 reads CASSQEAGTEAFF. The CDR3 nucleotides are TGTGCCAGCAGCCAAGAGGCGGGGACCGAAGCTTTCTTT.

This clone was detected only once. The chain employs TRBV6-5 and TRBJ1-2, with 12 bases matching TRBD1. V lost 2 bases to trimming and J lost 5 bases; unmatched junction nucleotides: 3. The CDR3 has 15 amino acids. The germline gives CDR1 MNHEY, CDR2 SVGAGI. The CDR3 region is CASSYGDRGRYGYTF. The CDR3 bases are TGTGCCAGCAGTTACGGGGACAGGGGGCGATATGGCTACACCTTC.